This TCR beta chain comes out of a study of blood T cell repertoires in COVID-19. Study details: T cells, B-cell-depleted T cells, or PBMCs provided the cDNA or gDNA that served as material.

The CDR3 has 13 amino acids. V shed 5 bases and J shed 5 bases, with 11 bases lying between them. Germline V gene lookup returns CDR1 KGHSH and CDR2 LQKENI. Membership in each cohort depended on participant-reported clinical history. Produced via immunoSEQ multiplex PCR; TCRdb's table is partial and in-frame only. The table lists fewer than 400,000 clones, 80% to 90% of them singletons. The gene calls are TRBV18 and TRBJ2-3, with D tentatively TRBD2 (7 bases). The source of this sequence is a man between 25 and 39 years old who had recovered from COVID-19. The material sequenced was PBMCs or T cells enriched from blood (not recorded which). Here the CDR3 reads CASSRGGVDTQYF. The CDR3 DNA is TGTGCCAGCTCAAGGGGGGGCGTAGATACGCAGTATTTT.